One sample yielded the 15 T cell receptor beta chains listed below, sequenced in a study of shared clonotypes between healthy human individuals. This table comes from immunoSEQ multiplex PCR, and its TCRdb copy is limited to in-frame clones, with some not included. Of approximately 2.5 million clones in the sample, approximately 93% are singletons; the top ten hold roughly 0.36%. Sequencing input: naive CD4+ T cells from PBMCs. Subset defined: CD45RA+ positively selected. The receptor set was obtained from a man aged 18 to 30 in good health. Some clones in this sample may be carry-over from other donors' samples.

The gene calls are TRBV19 and TRBJ2-3; D possibly uses TRBD1 or TRBD2 (6 bases each). V lost 3 bases and J lost 1, with 14 bases in between. CDR3 length: 16 amino acids. Germline assignment: CDR1 LNHDA and CDR2 SQIVND (reference sequence). This CDR3 reads CASSMVWRGGTDTQYF. The DNA of the CDR3 is TGTGCCAGTAGTATGGTTTGGAGGGGGGGCACAGATACGCAGTATTTT.

This chain connects TRBV15 to TRBJ2-7, with 8 bases that match TRBD1. J lost 6 bases, V lost 4 bases, and 11 bases had no gene match. Per germline, CDR1 LNHNV and CDR2 YYDKDF (reference sequence). CDR3 length: 15 residues. CDR3 DNA sequence: TGTGCCACCAGCACGAGACAGGGGTTGGTGGGCGAGCAGTACTTC. Amino acid sequence: CATSTRQGLVGEQYF.

V and J are TRBV5-1 and TRBJ1-1; 8 bases fit TRBD1. The CDR3 length is 16 residues. The junction had 11 bases not matched to a gene; V was cut back by 4 bases and J by 3 bases. Germline values: CDR1 SGHRS, CDR2 YFSETQ. This CDR3 reads CASSLRGQGFDTEAFF. CDR3 DNA sequence: TGCGCCAGCAGCCTGCGAGGACAGGGCTTTGACACTGAAGCTTTCTTT.

The V gene is TRBV5-1, the J gene TRBJ1-3; no definite D call. This CDR3 is 13 amino acids long. V was pared by 4 bases and J by 4 bases, with 9 bases between. The germline gives CDR1 SGHRS, CDR2 YFSETQ. The CDR3 nucleotides read TGCGCCAGCAGCCCCGGGCCGGGAAACACCATATATTTT. This codes for CASSPGPGNTIYF.

This chain connects TRBV10-2 to TRBJ2-3; 8 bases are a match to TRBD1. The CDR3 spans 15 residues. With 5 bases clipped from V and 2 bases from J, the junction kept 6 bases outside the gene matches. The germline V gene has CDR1 WSHSY and CDR2 SAAADI. CDR3 nucleotide sequence: TGCGCCAGCAGTCTAACAGGGGGTTTCACAGATACGCAGTATTTT. Translated, it gives CASSLTGGFTDTQYF.

The chain employs TRBV29-1 and TRBJ2-7, with 8 nucleotides matching TRBD2. Germline trimming cut 5 bases from V and 0 bases from J; bases unmatched to any gene: 3. Per the germline V gene, CDR1 is SQVTM and CDR2 is ANQGSEA. The CDR3 length is 13 residues. The CDR3 DNA follows: TGCAGCGTTCTCAGCGGGAGCTCCTACGAGCAGTACTTC. Protein sequence: CSVLSGSSYEQYF.

Worth noting for this clone: In the same sample, other DNA sequences code for this CDR3. The chain recombines TRBV29-1 with TRBJ2-3; TRBD2 aligns across 7 bases. The CDR3 sequence is 13 residues long. J was trimmed by 3 bases and V by 7 bases; bases with no gene match: 7. Looked up from germline, CDR1 is SQVTM and CDR2 is ANQGSEA. The CDR3 DNA reads as TGCAGCGGGGCGGGGGTTTTGACAGATACGCAGTATTTT. Translation: CSGAGVLTDTQYF.

V is TRBV15 and J is TRBJ1-5; D not resolved. The germline V gene encodes CDR1 LNHNV and CDR2 YYDKDF (reference sequence). The ends were cut back, 1 base at V and 1 base at J, with 11 bases in the middle. The CDR3 contains 16 residues. The CDR3 is CATSRVIRLSNQPQHF. The CDR3 DNA follows: TGTGCCACCAGCAGAGTGATCAGGTTGAGCAATCAGCCCCAGCATTTT.

This chain joins TRBV9 and TRBJ2-1; no clear D gene. The germline gives CDR1 SGDLS, CDR2 YYNGEE. Trimming pared 4 bases from V and 0 bases from J, leaving 17 bases between. CDR3 length: 17 residues. The CDR3 DNA follows: TGTGCCAGCAGCCCCTCCTTTCCTAGTCTCTCCTACAATGAGCAGTTCTTC. It codes for CASSPSFPSLSYNEQFF.

The V gene is TRBV5-8, the J gene TRBJ2-7; D is perhaps TRBD1 (6 bases). CDR3 length: 15 amino acids. Germline CDR1 reads SGHTS; CDR2 reads YDEGEE. V lost 6 bases and J lost 1, with 17 bases in between. CDR3 in DNA: TGTGCCAGCATCCGGCGTGGGGGCCGTTCCTACGAGCAGTACTTC. This sequence encodes CASIRRGGRSYEQYF.

V gene TRBV7-3 combines with J gene TRBJ2-2; D is undetermined. The germline V gene has CDR1 SGHTA and CDR2 FQGTGA. Trimming left V 2 bases short and J 4 bases short, with 8 bases between. CDR3 length: 14 amino acids. The CDR3 spells CASSLSPSTGELFF. For the CDR3, the DNA is TGTGCCAGCAGCTTATCGCCCTCCACCGGGGAGCTGTTTTTT.

The chain carries TRBV20-1 and TRBJ2-1; D not certain. V was clipped by 3 bases and J by 8 bases, with 5 bases between them. Germline V CDR1 and CDR2: DFQATT, SNEGSKA (reference sequence). The CDR3 length is 10 residues. CDR3 region: CSASMDEQFF. CDR3 coding DNA: TGCAGTGCTAGTATGGATGAGCAGTTCTTC.

The chain employs TRBV28 and TRBJ1-4; 10 bases fit TRBD1. From germline, CDR1 is MDHEN and CDR2 SYDVKM. The CDR3 loop spans 14 amino acids. V trimming: 6 bases; J trimming: 8 bases; junction bases outside the gene matches: 6. CDR3 sequence reads: CASSAGTGVEKLFF. The CDR3 nucleotides are TGTGCCAGCAGCGCCGGGACAGGGGTCGAAAAACTGTTTTTT. Looking up the rest from reference TRBV28 and TRBJ1-4 gives the full variable domain: DVKVTQSSRYLVKRTGEKVFLECVQDMDHENMFWYRQDPGLGLRLIYFSYDVKMKEKGDIPEGYSVSREKKERFSLILESASTNQTSMYLCASSAGTGVEKLFFGSGTQLSVL.

This clone has a single count. V and J are TRBV6-5 and TRBJ2-7, with a possible D match to TRBD2 (7 bases). CDR1 is MNHEY, CDR2 SVGAGI, per germline. V was pared by 10 bases and J by 7 bases, with 23 bases between. This CDR3 has 14 residues. CDR3 in amino acids: CATWGGYPVGEQYF. CDR3 nucleotides: TGTGCCACCTGGGGGGGCTACCCAGTGGGGGAGCAGTACTTC.

V and J are TRBV6-5 and TRBJ1-3; 7 bases agree with TRBD1. The CDR3 sequence is 14 residues long. Per germline, CDR1 MNHEY and CDR2 SVGAGI. J lost 4 bases, V lost 4 bases, and 4 bases had no gene match. This chain's CDR3 is CASSLQGQGNTIYF. The CDR3 nucleotides read TGTGCCAGCAGTTTACAGGGACAGGGAAACACCATATATTTT.